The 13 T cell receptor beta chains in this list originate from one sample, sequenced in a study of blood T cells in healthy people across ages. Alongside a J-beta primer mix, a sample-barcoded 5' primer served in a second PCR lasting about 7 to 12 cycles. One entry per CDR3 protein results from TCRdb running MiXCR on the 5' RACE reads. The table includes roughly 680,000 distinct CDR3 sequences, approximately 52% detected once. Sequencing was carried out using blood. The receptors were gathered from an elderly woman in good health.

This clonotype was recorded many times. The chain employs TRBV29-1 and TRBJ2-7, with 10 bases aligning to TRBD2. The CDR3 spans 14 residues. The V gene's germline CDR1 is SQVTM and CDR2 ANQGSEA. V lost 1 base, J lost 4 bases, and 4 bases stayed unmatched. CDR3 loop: CSVEARAGGYEQYF. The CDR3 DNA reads TGCAGCGTTGAAGCTCGAGCGGGAGGGTACGAGCAGTACTTC.

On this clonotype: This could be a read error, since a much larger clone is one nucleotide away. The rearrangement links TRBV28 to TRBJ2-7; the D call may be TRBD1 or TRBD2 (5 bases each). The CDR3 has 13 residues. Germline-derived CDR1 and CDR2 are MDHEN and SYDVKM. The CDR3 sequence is CASRGTGSYEQHF. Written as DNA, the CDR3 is TGTGCCAGCAGAGGGACCGGCTCCTACGAGCAGCACTTC.

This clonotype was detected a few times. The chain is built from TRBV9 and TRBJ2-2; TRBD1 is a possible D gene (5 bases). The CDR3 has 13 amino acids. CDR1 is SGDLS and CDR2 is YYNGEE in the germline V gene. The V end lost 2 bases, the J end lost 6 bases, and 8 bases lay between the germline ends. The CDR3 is CASSVTEPGELFF. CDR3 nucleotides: TGTGCCAGCAGCGTGACAGAACCCGGGGAGCTGTTTTTT.

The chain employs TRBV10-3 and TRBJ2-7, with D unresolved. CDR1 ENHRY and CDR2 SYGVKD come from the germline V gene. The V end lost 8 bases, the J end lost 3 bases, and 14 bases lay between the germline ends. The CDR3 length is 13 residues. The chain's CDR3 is CAISGLSIYEQYF. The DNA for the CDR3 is TGTGCCATCTCCGGTCTCTCGATCTACGAGCAGTACTTC.

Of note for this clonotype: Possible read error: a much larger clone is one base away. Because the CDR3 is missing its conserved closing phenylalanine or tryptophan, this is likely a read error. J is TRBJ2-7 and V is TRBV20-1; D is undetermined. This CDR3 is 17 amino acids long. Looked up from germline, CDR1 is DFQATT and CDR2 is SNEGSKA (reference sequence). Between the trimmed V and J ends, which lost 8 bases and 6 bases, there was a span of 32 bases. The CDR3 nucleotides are TGCAGTAACCTCCTCTCCGCGGTTCTCTCCAATTCGGGCGAGCAGTACTCC. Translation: CSNLLSAVLSNSGEQYS.

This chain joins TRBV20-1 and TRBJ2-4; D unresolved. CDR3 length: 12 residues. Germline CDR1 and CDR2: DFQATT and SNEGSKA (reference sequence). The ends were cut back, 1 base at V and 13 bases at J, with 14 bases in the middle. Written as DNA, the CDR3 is TGCAGTGCTAGAGGGTCCAGCGATGGGCAGTACTTC. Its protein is CSARGSSDGQYF.

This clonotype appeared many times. CDR3 DNA: TGTGCCAGCCCGGTACCCCAAGGGACAGCTGCCAATGAGCAGTTCTTC. Amino acids: CASPVPQGTAANEQFF. V is TRBV18 and J is TRBJ2-1; 7 bases are a match to TRBD1. CDR1 is KGHSH and CDR2 is LQKENI in the germline V gene. Losses at the gene ends were 8 bases for V and 6 bases for J; bases not matched to a gene: 16. This CDR3 has 16 amino acids.

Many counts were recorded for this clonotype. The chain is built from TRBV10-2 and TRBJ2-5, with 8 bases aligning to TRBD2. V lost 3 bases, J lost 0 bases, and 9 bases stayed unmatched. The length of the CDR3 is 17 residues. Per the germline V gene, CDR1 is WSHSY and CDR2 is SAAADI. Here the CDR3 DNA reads TGCGCCAGCAGTGACGGTTTGGCAGCGGGGGACCAAGAGACCCAGTACTTC. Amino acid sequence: CASSDGLAAGDQETQYF.

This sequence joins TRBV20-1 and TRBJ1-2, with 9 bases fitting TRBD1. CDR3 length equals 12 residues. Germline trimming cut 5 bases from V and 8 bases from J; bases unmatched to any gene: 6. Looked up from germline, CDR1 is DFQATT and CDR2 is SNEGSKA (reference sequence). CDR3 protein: CSAAQGAGGYTF. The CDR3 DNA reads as TGCAGTGCTGCACAGGGGGCAGGAGGCTACACCTTC.

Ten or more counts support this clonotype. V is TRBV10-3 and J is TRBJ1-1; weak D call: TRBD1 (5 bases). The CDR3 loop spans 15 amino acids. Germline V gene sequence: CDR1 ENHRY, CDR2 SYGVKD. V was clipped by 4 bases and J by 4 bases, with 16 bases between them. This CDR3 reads CAISGSSGRGTEAFF. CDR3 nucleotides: TGTGCCATCAGTGGATCCTCAGGGAGGGGCACTGAAGCTTTCTTT.

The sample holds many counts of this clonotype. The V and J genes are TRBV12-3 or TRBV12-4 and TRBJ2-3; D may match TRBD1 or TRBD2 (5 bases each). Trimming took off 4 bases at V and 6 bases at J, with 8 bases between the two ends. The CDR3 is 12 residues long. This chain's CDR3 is CASSSWGDTQYF. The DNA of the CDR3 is TGTGCCAGCAGTTCCTGGGGGGATACGCAGTATTTT.

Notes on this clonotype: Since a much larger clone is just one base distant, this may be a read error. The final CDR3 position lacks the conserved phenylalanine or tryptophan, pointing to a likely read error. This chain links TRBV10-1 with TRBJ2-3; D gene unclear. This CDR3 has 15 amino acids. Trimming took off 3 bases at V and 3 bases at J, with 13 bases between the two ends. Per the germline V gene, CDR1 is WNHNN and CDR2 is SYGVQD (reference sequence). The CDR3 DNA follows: TGCGCCAGCAGTGAAAGGGAACTACCGACAGATACGCAGTATTAT. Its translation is CASSERELPTDTQYY.

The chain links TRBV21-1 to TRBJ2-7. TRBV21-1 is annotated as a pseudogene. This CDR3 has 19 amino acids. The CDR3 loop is CASGQSREGNPSWSYEQYF. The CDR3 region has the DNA TGTGCCAGCGGGCAATCAAGGGAAGGAAACCCTTCTTGGTCCTACGAGCAGTACTTC.